The 14 T cell receptor beta chains in this list originate from one sample, sequenced in a study of T cells after somatic rescue of genetic block. Sequenced by immunoSEQ multiplex PCR; TCRdb stores in-frame clones only, minus some. Of more than 65,000 clones in the sample, about nine tenths were seen once. The source material was peripheral blood mononuclear cells (PBMCs). Receptors originate from a man aged 30-40 years.

The V call is TRBV6-6, the J call TRBJ2-1, with 12 bases matching TRBD2. CDR1 is MNHNY, CDR2 SVGAGI, per germline (reference sequence). The V segment lost 8 bases and the J segment 10 bases; nucleotides outside the gene matches: 12. The CDR3 runs 15 residues. CDR3 loop: CASVSRTSGKGEQFF. The CDR3 DNA is TGTGCCAGCGTCTCGAGGACTAGCGGGAAGGGAGAGCAGTTCTTC.

CDR3 nucleotides: TGTGCCACCCAGAGAACAGGCTACGAGCAGTACTTC. It codes for CATQRTGYEQYF. The chain is built from TRBV6-5 and TRBJ2-7, with D possibly being TRBD1 (5 bases). Trimming removed 10 bases from V and 3 bases from J, with 13 bases in between. Germline lookup yields CDR1 MNHEY and CDR2 SVGAGI. This CDR3 region has 12 residues.

The chain combines TRBV7-6 with TRBJ2-7, with 11 bases aligning to TRBD2. This CDR3 region has 16 residues. V dropped 1 base and J dropped 5; count of bases not matched to a gene: 7. Germline CDR1 reads SGHVS; CDR2 reads FNYEAQ. The CDR3 loop is CASSLGLAGKPHEQYF. The CDR3 region has the DNA TGTGCCAGCAGCTTAGGACTAGCGGGAAAACCCCACGAGCAGTACTTC.

The rearrangement links TRBV4-3 to TRBJ2-7; D might be TRBD2 (5 bases). Trimming took 3 bases from V and 1 from J, leaving 10 bases between them. The CDR3 is made up of 14 amino acids. CDR1 and CDR2 from the germline V gene are LGHNA and YSLEER. The CDR3 nucleotides are TGCGCCAGCAGCCAGGACTCCGGTTCCTACGAGCAGTACTTC. It encodes CASSQDSGSYEQYF.

The sample holds a few counts of this clone. This rearrangement joins TRBV28 to TRBJ2-1; 14 bases line up with TRBD2. The V gene end was trimmed by 2 bases and the J gene end by 8 bases; junction bases not matched to a gene: 5. Germline V CDR1 and CDR2: MDHEN, SYDVKM. The CDR3 totals 16 residues. CDR3 in DNA: TGTGCCAGCAGTTTACGGGGACTAGCGGGAGAGGATGAGCAGTTCTTC. Amino acids: CASSLRGLAGEDEQFF.

The chain joins TRBV7-2 to TRBJ1-1, with a possible D match to TRBD1 (6 bases). V shed 2 bases and J shed 1 base, with 11 bases lying between them. CDR3 length: 15 residues. From germline, CDR1 is SGHTA and CDR2 FQGNSA. CDR3 amino acids: CASSLRGTQNTEAFF. The CDR3 region has the DNA TGTGCCAGCAGCTTAAGAGGGACACAGAACACTGAAGCTTTCTTT.

This clone came up once. The CDR3 protein is CASSVGGGAYNEQFF. The CDR3, as DNA: TGTGCCAGCAGCGTAGGCGGGGGGGCCTACAATGAGCAGTTCTTC. The chain uses TRBV9 and TRBJ2-1; 9 nucleotides align to TRBD2. The CDR3 runs 15 residues. The germline CDR1 and CDR2 sequences are SGDLS and YYNGEE. The V segment lost 0 bases and the J segment 2 bases; nucleotides outside the gene matches: 0.

CDR3 DNA: TGTGCCATCAGTGTTCGGGACCTTGAGGGCTACACCTTC. As protein: CAISVRDLEGYTF. The chain carries TRBV10-3 and TRBJ1-2; tentative D call: TRBD1 (5 bases). The CDR3 extends over 13 amino acids. Germline CDR1 ENHRY, CDR2 SYGVKD. Trimming took off 4 bases at V and 8 bases at J, with 14 bases between the two ends.

The V call is TRBV10-2, the J call TRBJ2-5; 12 bases align to TRBD2. The germline V gene encodes CDR1 WSHSY and CDR2 SAAADI. V trimming: 7 bases; J trimming: 5 bases; junction bases outside the gene matches: 17. The CDR3 is 18 amino acids. CDR3 loop: CASNAWGASGRAQETQYF. The CDR3, as DNA: TGCGCCAGCAATGCTTGGGGGGCTAGCGGGAGGGCCCAGGAGACCCAGTACTTC.

The genes are TRBV11-2 and TRBJ1-1; 7 bases fit TRBD1. Germline V gene lookup returns CDR1 SGHAT and CDR2 FQNNGV. The CDR3 contains 15 residues. Germline trimming cut 5 bases from V and 1 base from J; bases unmatched to any gene: 7. The CDR3 sequence is CASSAVRGKNTEAFF. The DNA for the CDR3 is TGTGCCAGCAGCGCAGTCAGGGGGAAGAACACTGAAGCTTTCTTT. Variable domain in full (rest from reference TRBV11-2 and TRBJ1-1): EAGVAQSPRYKIIEKRQSVAFWCNPISGHATLYWYQQILGQGPKLLIQFQNNGVVDDSQLPKDRFSAERLKGVDSTLKIQPAKLEDSAVYLCASSAVRGKNTEAFFGQGTRLTVV.

The rearrangement links TRBV10-3 to TRBJ2-7; no firm D call. This CDR3 region has 12 residues. Germline CDR1 is ENHRY and CDR2 is SYGVKD. Between the trimmed V and J ends, which lost 6 bases and 9 bases, there was a span of 15 bases. The CDR3 coding sequence is TGTGCCATCAGCATTGACAACTTGAGGCAGTACTTC. This codes for CAISIDNLRQYF.

This chain connects TRBV30 to TRBJ1-5; 8 bases map to TRBD1. The ends lost 2 bases at V and 7 bases at J; junction bases unmatched: 7. This CDR3 comprises 14 residues. Germline V gene lookup returns CDR1 GTSNPN and CDR2 SVGIG (reference sequence). CDR3 in amino acids: CAWSFGQGRQPQHF. In DNA, the CDR3 is TGTGCCTGGAGTTTCGGACAGGGCCGACAGCCCCAGCATTTT.

The CDR3 DNA sequence: TGTGCCAGCAGCTCCCAGCGGGTTGGGGAGACCCAGTACTTC. Its translation is CASSSQRVGETQYF. This rearrangement joins TRBV7-2 to TRBJ2-5, with a weak D call TRBD2 (6 bases). The CDR3 contains 14 residues. V dropped 4 bases and J dropped 5 bases, with 14 bases sitting between them. In germline, CDR1 is SGHTA, CDR2 FQGNSA.

This chain uses TRBV7-9 with TRBJ2-2; 7 bases align to TRBD2. Germline CDR1 reads SEHNR; CDR2 reads FQNEAQ (reference sequence). The CDR3 loop spans 14 amino acids. V gave up 3 bases and J gave up 3 bases; unmatched junction bases: 1. The CDR3 loop is CASSFGGYTGELFF. As DNA, the CDR3 is TGTGCCAGCAGCTTCGGGGGGTACACCGGGGAGCTGTTTTTT.